This T cell receptor (beta chain) appears in the sequencing data of a study of CD8 T cells in ankylosing spondylitis (dated by TCRdb to about 2017). Background on the whole study: The study profiled T cell receptor beta repertoires in healthy donors and ankylosing spondylitis patients to find disease-linked TCR variants. The full study cohort comprised approximately 23 ankylosing spondylitis patients and approximately 100 healthy donors. Peripheral blood was sampled, and synovial fluid was also collected from ankylosing spondylitis patients.

V is reduced by 0 bases and J by 5 bases, leaving a spacing of 10 bases between them. CDR1 and CDR2, per the germline V gene, are SGHVS and FNYEAQ. Including cysteine and phenylalanine, the CDR3 has 14 amino acids. Kept here is only the CDR3 DNA, which spans 42 bases and is read in frame from base 1. Instrument on record: Illumina HiSeq 2500. TCR beta libraries were prepared by quantitative 5'-RACE with molecular barcodes. Per the original workflow: To identify disease-linked TCR variants, a new computational method was used, one built on a probabilistic model of VDJ rearrangement. The public reads were run again by TCRdb, first through fastp at Q25 and then through MiXCR, and only productive beta chains were kept. Identical CDR3 proteins give one entry, which carries the most common genes and DNA. TCRdb's processing, not the study's, gives the V and J calls here. This sample holds about 250,000 distinct CDR3 sequences; approximately 30% were observed only once. Clones ranked in the top ten supply approximately 4.4% of the sample.

Broad study findings and their caveats: A CD8+ phenotype was shown by the disease-linked clones, which were found at relatively low frequencies in peripheral blood. According to the report, matched synovial fluid samples from ankylosing spondylitis patients were significantly enriched for the disease-linked clones. Some motif variants had previously been reported in the synovial fluid and blood of reactive arthritis patients, which suggests shared mechanisms of disease initiation. Blood from ankylosing spondylitis patients appeared to be characterized by a TCR beta motif made up of seven or eight highly homologous amino acid variants.

About this clonotype: Its antigen is not yet known. No much larger clonotype is one base removed from it; base qualities were not supplied.

Sequences were obtained from blood, either unsorted or a sorted T cell fraction (not recorded which). This clonotype was obtained from a male donor with ankylosing spondylitis or in good health (not recorded which). The chain was built from TRBV7-6 and TRBJ2-5; too little of a D gene remains to name it. The nucleotides are TGTGCCAGCAGCTTAGCAGGGCTTTCGGAGACCCAGTACTTC. It specifies CASSLAGLSETQYF.